The text below deals with one T cell receptor (beta chain). Its antigen is still unknown. This entry belongs to a study of regulatory T cells in long-lasting Graves disease. The time point here: newly diagnosed GD, antithyroid drugs for less than 3 months. The authors made the TCR library using RNA they extracted from PBMCs. EDTA tubes collected roughly 9.6 milliliters of peripheral blood. The study's findings and limits: Study was limited to peripheral blood, excluding thyroid tissue.

Germline V gene sequence: CDR1 SGHRS, CDR2 YFSETQ. Trimming stripped 2 bases from V and 3 bases from J, with 12 bases between. The CDR3 extends over 14 amino acids. Construction of the TCR beta libraries employed iRepertoire HTBI primers in conjunction with Arm-PCR of CDR3 regions. TCRdb redid the calling of the multiplex PCR reads with MiXCR, one entry per CDR3 protein. The sample has around 320,000 distinct CDR3 sequences; about a sixth are singletons. This same sample was also taken into another study, of T cells in Graves' hyperthyroidism and ophthalmopathy. This second report adds: Blood also carried most thyroid clonotypes expanded above 0.001.

This sequence was found in a man aged 40-50 years with Graves disease. The material was peripheral blood mononuclear cells (PBMCs), obtained at new diagnosis, from a patient treated with antithyroid drugs. J is TRBJ2-7 and V is TRBV5-1; the D is unclear. CDR3 residues: CASSFRKTGYEQYF. The CDR3 DNA is TGCGCCAGCAGCTTCCGTAAGACGGGCTACGAGCAGTACTTC.